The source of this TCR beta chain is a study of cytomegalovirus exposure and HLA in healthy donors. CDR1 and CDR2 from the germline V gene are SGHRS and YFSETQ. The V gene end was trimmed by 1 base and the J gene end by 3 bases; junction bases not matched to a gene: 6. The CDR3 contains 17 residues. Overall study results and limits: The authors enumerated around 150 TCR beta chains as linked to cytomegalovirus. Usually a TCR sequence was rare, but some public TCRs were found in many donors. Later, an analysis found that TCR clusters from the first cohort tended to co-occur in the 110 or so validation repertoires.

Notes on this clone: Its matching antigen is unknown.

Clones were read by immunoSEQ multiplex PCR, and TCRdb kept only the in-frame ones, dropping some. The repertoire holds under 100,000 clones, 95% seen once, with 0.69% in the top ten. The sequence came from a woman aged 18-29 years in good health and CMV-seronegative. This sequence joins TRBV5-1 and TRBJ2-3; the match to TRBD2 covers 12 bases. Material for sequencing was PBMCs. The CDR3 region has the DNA TGCGCCAGCAGCTTGCCTAGCGGGGGGGCGGTGACAGATACGCAGTATTTT. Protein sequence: CASSLPSGGAVTDTQYF.